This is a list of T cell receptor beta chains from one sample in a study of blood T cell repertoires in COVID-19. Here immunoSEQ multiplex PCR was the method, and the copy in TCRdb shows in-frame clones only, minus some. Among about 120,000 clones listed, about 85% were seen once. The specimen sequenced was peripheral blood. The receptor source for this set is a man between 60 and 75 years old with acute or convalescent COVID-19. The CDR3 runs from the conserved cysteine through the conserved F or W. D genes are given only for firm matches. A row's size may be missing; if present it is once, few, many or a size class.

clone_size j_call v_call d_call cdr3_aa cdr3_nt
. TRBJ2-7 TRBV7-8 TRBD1 CASSQRTGAFYEQYF TGTGCCAGCAGCCAAAGGACAGGGGCCTTCTACGAGCAGTACTTC
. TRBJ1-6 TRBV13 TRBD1 CASSKKTGTGHSPLHF TGTGCCAGCAGCAAAAAGACCGGGACAGGGCATTCACCCCTCCACTTT
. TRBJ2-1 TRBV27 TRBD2 CASSLKGLAGEANEQFF TGTGCCAGCAGTTTAAAAGGACTAGCGGGAGAAGCCAATGAGCAGTTCTTC
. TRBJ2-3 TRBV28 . CASTKGDISTDTQYF TGTGCCAGCACCAAGGGGGACATTAGCACAGATACGCAGTATTTT
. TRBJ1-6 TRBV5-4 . CASRRDGGNSPLHF TGTGCCAGCAGAAGAGACGGAGGTAATTCACCCCTCCACTTT
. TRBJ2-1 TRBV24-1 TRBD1 CATSDTTGTAVYNEQFF TGTGCCACCAGTGATACTACCGGGACAGCGGTATACAATGAGCAGTTCTTC
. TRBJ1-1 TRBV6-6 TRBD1 CASSPRDRGDGAEAFF TGTGCCAGCAGTCCGCGGGACAGGGGGGACGGGGCTGAAGCTTTCTTT
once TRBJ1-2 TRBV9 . CASSVGWEQGYGYTF TGTGCCAGCAGCGTAGGTTGGGAGCAGGGGTATGGCTACACCTTC
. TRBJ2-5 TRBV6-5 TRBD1 CASSPGTGRGETQYF TGTGCCAGCAGTCCCGGGACAGGAAGAGGAGAGACCCAGTACTTC
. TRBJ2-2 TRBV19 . CASSIDMVGSANTGELFF TGTGCCAGTAGTATAGATATGGTGGGGAGTGCTAACACCGGGGAGCTGTTTTTT
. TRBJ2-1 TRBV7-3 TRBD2 CASSSPGLAGGPSENEQFF TGTGCCAGCAGCTCGCCTGGACTAGCGGGAGGGCCCTCGGAAAATGAGCAGTTCTTC
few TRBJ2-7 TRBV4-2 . CASSQAGRGDAYEQYF TGTGCCAGCAGCCAGGCTGGTCGCGGGGATGCCTACGAGCAGTACTTC
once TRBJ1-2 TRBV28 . CASSSRAGYGYTF TGTGCCAGCAGTTCAAGGGCAGGGTATGGCTACACCTTC
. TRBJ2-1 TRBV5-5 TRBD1 CASNLRTGIHNEQFF TGTGCCAGCAATCTGAGGACAGGGATACACAATGAGCAGTTCTTC
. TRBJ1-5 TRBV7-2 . CASSLGVNQPQHF TGTGCCAGCAGCTTAGGAGTCAATCAGCCCCAGCATTTT
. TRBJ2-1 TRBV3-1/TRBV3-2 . CASSQGRRYNEQFF TGTGCCAGCAGCCAAGGGCGGAGATACAATGAGCAGTTCTTC
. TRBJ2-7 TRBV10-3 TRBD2 CAISPSGRDYEQYF TGTGCCATCAGTCCTAGCGGGCGGGACTACGAGCAGTACTTC
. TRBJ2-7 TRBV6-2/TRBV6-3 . CASSPGMPYEQYF TGTGCCAGCAGCCCCGGGATGCCCTACGAGCAGTACTTC
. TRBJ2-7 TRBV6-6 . CASSYSGGGDEQYF TGTGCCAGCAGTTACTCAGGAGGGGGCGACGAGCAGTACTTC
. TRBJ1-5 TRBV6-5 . CASSYSGGRNQPQHF TGTGCCAGCAGTTACTCAGGGGGTCGCAATCAGCCCCAGCATTTT
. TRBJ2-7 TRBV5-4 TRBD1 CASSLDRGPYEQYF TGTGCCAGCAGCTTGGACAGGGGTCCCTACGAGCAGTACTTC
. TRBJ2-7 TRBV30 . CAWRDSSYEQYF TGTGCCTGGAGGGACAGCTCCTACGAGCAGTACTTC
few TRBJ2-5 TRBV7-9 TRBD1 CASSKTGVGQETQYF TGTGCCAGCAGTAAGACAGGGGTTGGCCAAGAGACCCAGTACTTC
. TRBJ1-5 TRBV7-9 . CASSFVPGADQPQHF TGTGCCAGCAGCTTTGTACCAGGGGCAGATCAGCCCCAGCATTTT